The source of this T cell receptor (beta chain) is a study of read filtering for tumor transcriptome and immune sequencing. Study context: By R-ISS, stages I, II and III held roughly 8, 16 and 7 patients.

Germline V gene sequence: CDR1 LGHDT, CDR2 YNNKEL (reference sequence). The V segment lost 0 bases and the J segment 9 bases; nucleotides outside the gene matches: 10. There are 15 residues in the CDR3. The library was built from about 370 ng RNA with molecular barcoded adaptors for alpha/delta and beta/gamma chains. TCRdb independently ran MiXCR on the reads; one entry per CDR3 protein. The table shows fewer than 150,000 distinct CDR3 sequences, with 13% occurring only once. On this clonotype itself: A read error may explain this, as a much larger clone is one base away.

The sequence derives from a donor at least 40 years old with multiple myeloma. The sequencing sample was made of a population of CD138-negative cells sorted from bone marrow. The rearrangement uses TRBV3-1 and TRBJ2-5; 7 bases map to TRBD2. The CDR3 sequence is CASSQDLGGREAQYF. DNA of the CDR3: TGTGCCAGCAGCCAAGATCTGGGGGGGAGGGAGGCCCAGTACTTC.